This TCR beta chain derives from a study of PD-1 blockade in classical Hodgkin lymphoma. Study-level background: Patients were treated with nivolumab at 3 mg/kg, and this was given intravenously every 2 weeks.

Whole-study results and caveats: Baseline diversity resembling that of newly diagnosed patients was seen in complete responders.

Generated by immunoSEQ multiplex PCR, the TCRdb table keeps only in-frame clones and is missing some. Of some 30,000 clones listed, about four fifths are singletons. Time point reported: cycle 4 day 1 (C4D1), after 5 to 7 weeks of nivolumab. Brentuximab vedotin exposure varied, and every patient relapsed after autologous stem cell transplantation. Classifying best responses yielded complete response, partial response or progressive disease. As for this clone: The antigen remains undetermined.

The V gene's germline CDR1 is WNHNN and CDR2 SYGVQD (reference sequence). The CDR3 covers 16 residues. J gave up 6 bases and V 0 bases, and 3 bases lay outside the gene matches. The sequences come from peripheral blood mononuclear cells (PBMCs), collected before the fourth cycle of nivolumab. The V and J genes are TRBV10-1 and TRBJ2-2; 11 bases map to TRBD2. This receptor was taken from a human donor with classical Hodgkin lymphoma. In nucleotides, the CDR3 is TGCGCCAGCAGTGAGTCCGGACTAGCGGGCTCCGGGGAGCTGTTTTTT. Amino acid sequence: CASSESGLAGSGELFF.